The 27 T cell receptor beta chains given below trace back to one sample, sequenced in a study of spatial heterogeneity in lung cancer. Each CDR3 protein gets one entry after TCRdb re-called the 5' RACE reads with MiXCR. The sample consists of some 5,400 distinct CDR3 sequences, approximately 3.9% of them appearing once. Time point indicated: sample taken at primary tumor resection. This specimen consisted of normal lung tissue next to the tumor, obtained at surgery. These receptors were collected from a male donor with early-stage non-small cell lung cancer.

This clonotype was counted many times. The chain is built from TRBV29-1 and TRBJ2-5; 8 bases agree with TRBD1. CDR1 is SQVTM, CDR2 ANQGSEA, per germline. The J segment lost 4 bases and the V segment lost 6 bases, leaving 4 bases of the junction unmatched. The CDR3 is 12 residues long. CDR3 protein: CSVGQGPETQYF. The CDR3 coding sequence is TGCAGCGTCGGACAGGGCCCAGAGACCCAGTACTTC. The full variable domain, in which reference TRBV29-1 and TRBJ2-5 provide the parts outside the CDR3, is SAVISQKPSRDICQRGTSLTIQCQVDSQVTMMFWYRQQPGQSLTLIATANQGSEATYESGFVIDKFPISRPNLTFSTLTVSNMSPEDSSIYLCSVGQGPETQYFGPGTRLLVL.

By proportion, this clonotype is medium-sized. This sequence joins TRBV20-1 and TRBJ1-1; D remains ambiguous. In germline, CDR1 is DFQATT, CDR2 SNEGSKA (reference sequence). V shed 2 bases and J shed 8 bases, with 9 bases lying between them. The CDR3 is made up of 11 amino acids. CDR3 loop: CSARQAIEAFF. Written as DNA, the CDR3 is TGCAGTGCTAGACAGGCAATAGAAGCTTTCTTT.

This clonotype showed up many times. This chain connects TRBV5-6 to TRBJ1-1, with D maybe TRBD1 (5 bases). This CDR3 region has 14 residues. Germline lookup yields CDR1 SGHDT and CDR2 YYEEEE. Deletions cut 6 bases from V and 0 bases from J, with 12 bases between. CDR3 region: CASTPGTLNTEAFF. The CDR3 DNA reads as TGTGCCAGCACCCCCGGGACGTTGAACACTGAAGCTTTCTTT.

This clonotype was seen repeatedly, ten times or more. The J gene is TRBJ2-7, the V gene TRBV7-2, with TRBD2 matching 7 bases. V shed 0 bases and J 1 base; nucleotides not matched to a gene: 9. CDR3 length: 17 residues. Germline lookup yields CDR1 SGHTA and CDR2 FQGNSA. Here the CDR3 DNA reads TGTGCCAGCAGCTTAGCAGGGCTAGCGGAACTTTCCTACGAGCAGTACTTC. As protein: CASSLAGLAELSYEQYF.

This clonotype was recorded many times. Here the CDR3 reads CASSSLGPSNPETQYF. For the CDR3, the DNA is TGTGCCAGCAGTTCCCTGGGACCATCGAACCCGGAGACCCAGTACTTC. The chain has TRBV12-3 or TRBV12-4 and TRBJ2-5; D is tentatively TRBD1 or TRBD2 (5 bases each). The CDR3 contains 16 residues. V was clipped by 4 bases and J by 5 bases, with 20 bases between them.

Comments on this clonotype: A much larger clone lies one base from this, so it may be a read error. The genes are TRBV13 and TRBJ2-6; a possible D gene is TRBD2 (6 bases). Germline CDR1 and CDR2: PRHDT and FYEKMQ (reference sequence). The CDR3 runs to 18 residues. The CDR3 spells CANSPSRIAASGANVLTF. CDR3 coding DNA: TGTGCCAACAGCCCCTCTCGGATAGCGGCCTCTGGGGCCAACGTCCTGACTTTC.

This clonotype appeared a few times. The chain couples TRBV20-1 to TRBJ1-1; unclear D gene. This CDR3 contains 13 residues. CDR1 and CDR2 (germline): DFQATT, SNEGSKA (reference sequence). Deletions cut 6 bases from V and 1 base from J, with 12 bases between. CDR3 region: CSAYSLRNTEAFF. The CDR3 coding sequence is TGCAGTGCCTATAGCCTCAGGAACACTGAAGCTTTCTTT.

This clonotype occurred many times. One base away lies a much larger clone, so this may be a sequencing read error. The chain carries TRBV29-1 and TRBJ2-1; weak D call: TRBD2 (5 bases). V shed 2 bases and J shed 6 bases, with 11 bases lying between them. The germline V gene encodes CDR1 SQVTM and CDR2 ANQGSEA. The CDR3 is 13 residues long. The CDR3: CSVEQRASNEQFF. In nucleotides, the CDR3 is TGCAGCGTTGAACAGAGGGCCTCCAATGAGCAGTTCTTC.

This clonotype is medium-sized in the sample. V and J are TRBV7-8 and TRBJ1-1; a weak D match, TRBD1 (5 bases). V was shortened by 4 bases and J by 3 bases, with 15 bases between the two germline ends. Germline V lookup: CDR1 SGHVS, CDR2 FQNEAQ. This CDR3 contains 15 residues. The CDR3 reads CASSSEPGTDTEAFF. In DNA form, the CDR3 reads TGTGCCAGCAGCTCAGAACCAGGGACGGACACTGAAGCTTTCTTT.

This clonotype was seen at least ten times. The DNA of the CDR3 is TGTGCCAGCAGCTTTTTATCTAGCGGGGAAGAAGAGACCCAGTACTTC. Encoded protein: CASSFLSSGEEETQYF. The chain has TRBV11-1 and TRBJ2-5, with TRBD2 matching 9 bases. V lost 3 bases and J lost 3; bases outside the gene matches: 8. The CDR3 runs to 16 residues. Per the germline V gene, CDR1 is SGHAT and CDR2 is FQDESV (reference sequence).

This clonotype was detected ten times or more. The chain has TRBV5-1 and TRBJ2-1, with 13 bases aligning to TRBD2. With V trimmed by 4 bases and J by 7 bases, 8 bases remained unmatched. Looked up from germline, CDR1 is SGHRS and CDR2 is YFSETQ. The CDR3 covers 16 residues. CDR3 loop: CASSRRGLAGINEQFF. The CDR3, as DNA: TGCGCCAGCAGCCGCCGGGGACTAGCGGGAATTAATGAGCAGTTCTTC.

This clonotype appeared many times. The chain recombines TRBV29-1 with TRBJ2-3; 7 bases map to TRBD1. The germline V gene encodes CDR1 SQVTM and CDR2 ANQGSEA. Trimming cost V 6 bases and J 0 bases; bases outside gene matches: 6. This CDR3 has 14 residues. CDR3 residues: CSVGTAPSTDTQYF. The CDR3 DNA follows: TGCAGCGTCGGGACAGCGCCGAGCACAGATACGCAGTATTTT.

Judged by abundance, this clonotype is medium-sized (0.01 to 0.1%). This CDR3 is CSVAGLTRTGGEETQYF. The CDR3 DNA reads TGCAGCGTTGCCGGTCTTACACGGACAGGGGGCGAAGAGACCCAGTACTTC. The chain recombines TRBV29-1 with TRBJ2-5, with 11 bases matching TRBD1. In germline, CDR1 is SQVTM, CDR2 ANQGSEA. This CDR3 is 17 amino acids long. Losses at the gene ends were 4 bases for V and 3 bases for J; bases not matched to a gene: 13.

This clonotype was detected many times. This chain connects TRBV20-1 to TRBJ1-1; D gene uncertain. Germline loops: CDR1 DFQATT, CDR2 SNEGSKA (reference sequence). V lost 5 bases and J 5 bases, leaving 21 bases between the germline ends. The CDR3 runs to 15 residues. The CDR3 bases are TGCAGTGCTCCAACCCCGGGCCTTGTGGGAACTGAAGCTTTCTTT. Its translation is CSAPTPGLVGTEAFF.

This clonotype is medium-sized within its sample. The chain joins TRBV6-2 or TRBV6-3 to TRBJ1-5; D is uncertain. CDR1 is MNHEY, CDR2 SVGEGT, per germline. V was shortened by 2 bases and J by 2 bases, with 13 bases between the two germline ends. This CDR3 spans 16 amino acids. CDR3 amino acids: CASSYGDFGGNQPQHF. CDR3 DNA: TGTGCCAGCAGTTACGGAGATTTTGGAGGCAATCAGCCCCAGCATTTT.

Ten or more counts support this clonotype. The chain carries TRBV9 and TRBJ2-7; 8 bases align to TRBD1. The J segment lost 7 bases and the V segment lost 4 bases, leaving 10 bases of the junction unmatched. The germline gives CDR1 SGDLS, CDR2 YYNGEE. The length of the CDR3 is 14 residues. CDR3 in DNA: TGTGCCAGCAGCCCCGGGACAGGATCATTAGAGCAGTACTTC. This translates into CASSPGTGSLEQYF.

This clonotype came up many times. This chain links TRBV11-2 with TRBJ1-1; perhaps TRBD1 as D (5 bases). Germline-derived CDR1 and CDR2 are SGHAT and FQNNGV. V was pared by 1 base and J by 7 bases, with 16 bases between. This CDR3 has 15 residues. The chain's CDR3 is CASSLVGTSYVEAFF. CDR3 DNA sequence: TGTGCCAGCAGCTTAGTTGGGACGTCGTATGTTGAAGCTTTCTTT.

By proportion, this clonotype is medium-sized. The CDR3 protein is CSAPLGSGGAYNEQFF. The CDR3 nucleotides are TGCAGTGCTCCCCTGGGTAGCGGGGGGGCCTACAATGAGCAGTTCTTC. The rearrangement joins TRBV20-1 to TRBJ2-1; 11 bases match TRBD2. The CDR3 runs to 16 residues. The V and J ends lost 5 bases and 2 bases, in that order; junction bases with no gene match: 8. CDR1 is DFQATT and CDR2 is SNEGSKA in the germline V gene (reference sequence).

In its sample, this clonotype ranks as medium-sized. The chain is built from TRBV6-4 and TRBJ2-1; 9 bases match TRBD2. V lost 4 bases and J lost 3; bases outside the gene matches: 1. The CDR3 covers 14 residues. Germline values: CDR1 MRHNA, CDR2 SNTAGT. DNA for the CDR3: TGTGCCAGCAGTGTTAGCGGGGGCTACAATGAGCAGTTCTTC. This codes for CASSVSGGYNEQFF.

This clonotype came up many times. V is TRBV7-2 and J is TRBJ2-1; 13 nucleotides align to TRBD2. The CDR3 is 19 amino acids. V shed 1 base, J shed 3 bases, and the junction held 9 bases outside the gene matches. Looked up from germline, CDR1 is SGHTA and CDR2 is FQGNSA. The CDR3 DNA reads TGTGCCAGCAGCTTAGAGGGGGGACTAGCGGGAATGATCTACAATGAGCAGTTCTTC. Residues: CASSLEGGLAGMIYNEQFF.

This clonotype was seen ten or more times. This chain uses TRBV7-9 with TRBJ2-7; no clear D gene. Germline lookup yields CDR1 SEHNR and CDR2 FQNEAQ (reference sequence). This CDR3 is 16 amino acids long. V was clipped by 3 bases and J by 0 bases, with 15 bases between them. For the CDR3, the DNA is TGTGCCAGCAGCTTCTTGATGGGCGGCTTCTCCTACGAGCAGTACTTC. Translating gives CASSFLMGGFSYEQYF.

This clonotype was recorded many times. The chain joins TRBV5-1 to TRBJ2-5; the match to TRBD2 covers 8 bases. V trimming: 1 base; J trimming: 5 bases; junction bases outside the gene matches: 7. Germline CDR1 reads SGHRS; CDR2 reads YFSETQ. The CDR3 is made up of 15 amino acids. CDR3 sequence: CASSLIAGGRETQYF. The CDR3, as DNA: TGCGCCAGCAGCTTGATCGCGGGGGGCCGGGAGACCCAGTACTTC.

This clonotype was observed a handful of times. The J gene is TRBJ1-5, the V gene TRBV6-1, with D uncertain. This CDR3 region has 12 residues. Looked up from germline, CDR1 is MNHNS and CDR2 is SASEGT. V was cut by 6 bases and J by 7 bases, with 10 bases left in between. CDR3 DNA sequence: TGTGCCAGCAGCTCTAGATGGCAGCCCCAGCATTTT. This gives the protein CASSSRWQPQHF.

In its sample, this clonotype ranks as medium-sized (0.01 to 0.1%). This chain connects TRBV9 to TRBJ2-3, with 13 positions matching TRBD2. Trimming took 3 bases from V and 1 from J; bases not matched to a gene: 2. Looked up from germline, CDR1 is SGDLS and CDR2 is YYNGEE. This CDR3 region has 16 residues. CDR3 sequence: CASSATSGGGTDTQYF. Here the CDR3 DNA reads TGTGCCAGCAGCGCCACTAGCGGGGGGGGCACAGATACGCAGTATTTT.

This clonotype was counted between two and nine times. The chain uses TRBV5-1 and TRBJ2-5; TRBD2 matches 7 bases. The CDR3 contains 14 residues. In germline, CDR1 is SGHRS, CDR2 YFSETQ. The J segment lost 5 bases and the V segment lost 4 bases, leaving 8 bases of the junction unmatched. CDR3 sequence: CASSPGLGGETQYF. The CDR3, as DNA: TGCGCCAGCAGCCCCGGACTAGGCGGGGAGACCCAGTACTTC.

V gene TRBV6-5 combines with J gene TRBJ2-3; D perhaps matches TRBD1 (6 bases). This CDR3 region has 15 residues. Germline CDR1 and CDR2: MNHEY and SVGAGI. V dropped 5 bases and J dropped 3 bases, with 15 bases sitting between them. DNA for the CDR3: TGTGCCAGCAGTCACCGGAACAGGGCTACAGATACGCAGTATTTT. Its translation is CASSHRNRATDTQYF.

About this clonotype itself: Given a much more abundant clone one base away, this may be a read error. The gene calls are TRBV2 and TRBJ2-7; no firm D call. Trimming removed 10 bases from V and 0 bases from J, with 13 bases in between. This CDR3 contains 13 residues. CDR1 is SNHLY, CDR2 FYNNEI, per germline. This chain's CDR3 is CATRLDNSYEQYF. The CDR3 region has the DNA TGTGCCACCAGACTCGACAACTCCTACGAGCAGTACTTC.